A selection of T cell receptor beta chains follows, all from one sample in a study of blood T cells in healthy people across ages. TCRdb re-derived calls from the 5' RACE reads in MiXCR, one entry per CDR3 protein. The repertoire holds some 1.4 million distinct CDR3 sequences, with approximately 42% as singletons. Sequenced sample: blood. The receptors derive from a woman between 18 and 30 years old in good health. Both conserved end residues are part of each CDR3. D genes are given only for firm matches. The listing skips clone size in some rows; elsewhere it reads once, few, many or a size class.

TRBV7-8,.,.,TRBJ2-7,TGTGCCAGCAGCTTAAGTCAGGGGTTCTACGAGCAGTACTTC,CASSLSQGFYEQYF
TRBV27,.,once,TRBJ2-7,TGTGCCAGCAGTTTATCCCGCATCTCCTACGAGCAGTACTTC,CASSLSRISYEQYF
TRBV29-1,TRBD2,few,TRBJ2-1,TGCAGCGTAAGCGGGGGGACCTACAATGAGCAGTTCTTC,CSVSGGTYNEQFF
TRBV6-6,TRBD2,.,TRBJ2-5,TGTGCCAGTCTAGCGGCCCAAGAGACCCAGTACTTC,CASLAAQETQYF
TRBV28,.,few,TRBJ2-7,TGTGCCAGCAGTTTATCCAGGGACCCCTACGAGCAGTACTTC,CASSLSRDPYEQYF
TRBV20-1,.,.,TRBJ2-5,TGCAGTGCTAGAATGCCTTCACAAGAGACCCAGTACTTC,CSARMPSQETQYF
TRBV7-2,.,.,TRBJ1-2,TGTGCCAGCATCTCTTCCACGTATGGCTACACCTTC,CASISSTYGYTF
TRBV12-3/TRBV12-4,TRBD1,.,TRBJ2-7,TGTGCCAGCAAATCCGCAGGGGGTATCTACGGCGAGCAGTACTTC,CASKSAGGIYGEQYF
TRBV6-2/TRBV6-3,.,.,TRBJ2-1,TGTGCCAGCAGTTGGTTAGGGCTAGCTCCCCTCAATGAGCAGTTCTTC,CASSWLGLAPLNEQFF
TRBV7-6,.,.,TRBJ1-2,TGTGCCAGCAGCCTAGGGAGCGGATCGCGGGGCTACACCTTC,CASSLGSGSRGYTF
TRBV20-1,.,few,TRBJ2-6,TGCAGTGCCCACCCCTCTGGGGCCAACGTCCTGACTTTC,CSAHPSGANVLTF
TRBV25-1,TRBD2,.,TRBJ2-3,TGTGCCAGCAGGCGCGGGGGAGCAGATACGCAGTATTTT,CASRRGGADTQYF
TRBV4-1,.,.,TRBJ1-1,TGCGCCAGCAGTAGATACACTGAAGCTTTCTTT,CASSRYTEAFF
TRBV11-3,TRBD2,.,TRBJ2-3,TGTGCCAGCAGCTTAGAAGCGGGAGAAGGTGATACGCAGTATTTT,CASSLEAGEGDTQYF
TRBV28,TRBD1,few,TRBJ2-5,TGTGCCAGCAGTGGGATGGACAGGGGGCTGTCGGAGACCCAGTACTTC,CASSGMDRGLSETQYF
TRBV4-2,.,few,TRBJ2-1,TGTGCCAGCAGCCAAGACCTCGGGAGATTCGACAATGAGCAGTTCTTC,CASSQDLGRFDNEQFF
TRBV6-2/TRBV6-3,.,.,TRBJ1-1,TGTGCCAGCAGTTACGACAGTCAAGCTTTCTTT,CASSYDSQAFF
TRBV20-1,.,once,TRBJ2-7,TGCAGTGCTAGAGCTTGGTTGGGCTCCGAGGGCTACGAGCAGTACTTC,CSARAWLGSEGYEQYF
TRBV29-1,.,few,TRBJ2-7,TGCAGCGTTGTGGGGGGCCCCTACGAGCAGTACTTC,CSVVGGPYEQYF
TRBV29-1,TRBD2,.,TRBJ2-1,TGCAGCACTCGACTAGCGGGGGACTACAATGAGCAGTTCTTC,CSTRLAGDYNEQFF
TRBV20-1,.,.,TRBJ2-1,TGCAGTGCTCCGCCGGCGGGGAGATCCTACAATGAGCAGTTCTTC,CSAPPAGRSYNEQFF
TRBV5-1,TRBD1,few,TRBJ1-6,TGCGCCAGCAGCCCCCGGGACAGGGGTGCCAATTCACCCCTCCACTTT,CASSPRDRGANSPLHF
TRBV20-1,.,.,TRBJ2-2,TGCAGTCCCGAGGGAGCTGGCGGGGAGCTGTTTTTT,CSPEGAGGELFF
TRBV20-1,.,few,TRBJ1-6,TGCAGTGCTAGAGCCACAGGGCGGACACCCCTCCACTTT,CSARATGRTPLHF
TRBV9,.,.,TRBJ1-1,TGTGCCAGCAGCCCTCTTCCCGCCGAAAGTGAAGCTTTCTTT,CASSPLPAESEAFF
TRBV12-3/TRBV12-4,.,few,TRBJ1-2,TGTGCCAGCAGTTTACAGGGTAGTGCGAGCGGCTACACCTTC,CASSLQGSASGYTF
TRBV4-1,TRBD1,.,TRBJ1-2,TGCGCCAGCAGCCTTGGACAGGGAACACCCAACTATGGCTACACCTTC,CASSLGQGTPNYGYTF
TRBV25-1,.,.,TRBJ2-7,TGTGCCAGCACGGACAACTCCTACGAGCAGTACTTC,CASTDNSYEQYF
TRBV5-5,TRBD1,few,TRBJ2-7,TGTGCCAGCAGCTTGGAGGGACAGGGGAACTCCTACGAGCAGTACTTC,CASSLEGQGNSYEQYF
TRBV6-5,TRBD1,few,TRBJ1-2,TGTGCCAGCAGTTACTACCTTTCGGCAGGGGGCCCTAATAACTATGGCTACACCTTC,CASSYYLSAGGPNNYGYTF
TRBV12-3/TRBV12-4,.,.,TRBJ2-1,TGTGCCAGCAGGAAGGGACTGGGAAAGAATGAGCAGTTCTTC,CASRKGLGKNEQFF
TRBV6-5,.,few,TRBJ1-2,TGTGCCAGCACCACAGGCATTTATGGCTACACCTTC,CASTTGIYGYTF
TRBV7-3,.,once,TRBJ1-1,TGTGCCAGCAGCTTAATGAGGGCGGCTGAAGCTTTCTTT,CASSLMRAAEAFF
TRBV3-1,TRBD2,.,TRBJ2-1,TGTGCCAGCAGCATTTTAGCGGGGGTTATCCTCAATGAGCAGTTCTTC,CASSILAGVILNEQFF
TRBV12-3/TRBV12-4,.,.,TRBJ2-3,TGTGCCAGCAGTTTGAGAGCTAGAACAGATACGCAGTATTTT,CASSLRARTDTQYF
TRBV6-1,.,.,TRBJ1-2,TGTGCCAGCAGTGAAAAACAGGGAGTCTATGGCTACACCTTC,CASSEKQGVYGYTF
TRBV10-3,.,.,TRBJ2-7,TGTGCCATCAGCGGGGCAAACGAGCAGTACTTC,CAISGANEQYF
TRBV7-2,TRBD2,few,TRBJ2-1,TGTGCCAGCAGCTCTTCAGCGGGAGGGCCCAATAAGTTCTTC,CASSSSAGGPNKFF
TRBV10-3,TRBD2,few,TRBJ2-3,TGTGCCATCAGTGCTAGCGGGGGGTCAGATACGCAGTATTTT,CAISASGGSDTQYF
TRBV9,.,.,TRBJ1-2,TGTGCCAGCAGCGTAGAAGGGGGGAGGTATGGCTACACCTTC,CASSVEGGRYGYTF
TRBV25-1,TRBD1,.,TRBJ1-2,TGTGCCAGCAGTGAAAGGGTGACAGGGTCCGGTGGCTACACCTTC,CASSERVTGSGGYTF
TRBV6-1,TRBD1,.,TRBJ1-4,TGTGCCAGCTACAACAGGGGGTCAATTGAAAAACTGTTTTTT,CASYNRGSIEKLFF
TRBV4-1,TRBD2,.,TRBJ2-2,TGCGCCAGCAGCCAGGGATTTGGTGGCGGGGGGCCCCCCGGGGAGCTGTTTTTT,CASSQGFGGGGPPGELFF
TRBV7-8,.,.,TRBJ2-1,TGTGCCAGCAGCTTAGACCGGGCTCAAGGGGGTGAGCAGTTCTTC,CASSLDRAQGGEQFF
TRBV19,TRBD1,.,TRBJ2-7,TGTGCCAGTATGGTGACAGGGTCTTCCTACAATGAGCAGTACTTC,CASMVTGSSYNEQYF
TRBV29-1,TRBD1,.,TRBJ2-7,TGCAGCGTTGCAGGGACAGGGGGCACCCAGCAGTACTTC,CSVAGTGGTQQYF
TRBV7-2,TRBD2,.,TRBJ2-1,TGTGCCAGCAGCCTATGGGCGGGGGGGCGCAACAATGAGCAGTTCTTC,CASSLWAGGRNNEQFF
TRBV15,.,.,TRBJ1-5,TGTGCCACCAGCAGAGAGGGCCGGGGGGTTGGTCAGCCCCAGCATTTT,CATSREGRGVGQPQHF
TRBV5-1,.,once,TRBJ2-5,TGCGCCAGCAGCTTGGACGGGAACGGGGTAGAGACCCAGTACTTC,CASSLDGNGVETQYF
TRBV27,.,few,TRBJ1-6,TGTGCCAGCAGTCTACATGGGAGGAATTCACCCCTCCACTTT,CASSLHGRNSPLHF
TRBV27,.,.,TRBJ1-2,TGTGCCAGCAGGGACGTACAGGGTCGCTATGGCTACACCTTC,CASRDVQGRYGYTF